This passage covers 10 T cell receptor beta chains from one sample sequenced in a study of high-grade serous ovarian cancer treatment subgroups. Tumor samples were taken before definitive surgery or chemotherapy. Assay used: immunoSEQ multiplex PCR; TCRdb lists only in-frame clones, some missing. The table has 15,000 or so clones, about 90% seen once. Specimen: tumor tissue. These receptors were collected from a human donor with high-grade serous ovarian cancer.

The J gene is TRBJ1-5, the V gene TRBV6-1; possibly TRBD1 for D (6 bases). The CDR3 is made up of 15 amino acids. Trimming shortened V by 4 bases and J by 0 bases, and 10 bases separated the two germline ends. Germline V CDR1 and CDR2: MNHNS, SASEGT. The CDR3 region is CASSGGQISNQPQHF. The CDR3 coding sequence is TGTGCCAGCAGTGGCGGACAGATTAGCAATCAGCCCCAGCATTTT.

V is TRBV7-9 and J is TRBJ1-2; 9 bases align to TRBD1. V shed 6 bases, J shed 4 bases, and the junction held 6 bases outside the gene matches. The germline gives CDR1 SEHNR, CDR2 FQNEAQ (reference sequence). The CDR3 length is 14 residues. CDR3 coding DNA: TGTGCCAGCAGTTCAGACAGGGGGGGCTATGGCTACACCTTC. This encodes CASSSDRGGYGYTF.

The chain has TRBV21-1 and TRBJ2-7; TRBD1 reflects the table's D call only, with no check against the DNA. TRBV21-1 is noted as a pseudogene. The CDR3 runs 12 residues. The CDR3 coding sequence is TGTGCCAGCTTTACAAGGGGCTACGAGCAGTACTTC. It yields the protein CASFTRGYEQYF.

The J gene is TRBJ2-1, the V gene TRBV7-9; D possibly matches TRBD1 or TRBD2 (7 bases each). Germline V gene lookup returns CDR1 SEHNR and CDR2 FQNEAQ (reference sequence). V lost 2 bases to trimming and J lost 5 bases, with 16 bases between them. This CDR3 has 16 residues. This CDR3 reads CASSLLGGGSDNEQFF. The CDR3 DNA is TGTGCCAGCAGCTTATTGGGAGGGGGCAGTGACAATGAGCAGTTCTTC.

This sequence joins TRBV4-1 and TRBJ2-1; either TRBD1 or TRBD2 may supply D (5 bases each). The CDR3 spans 16 residues. CDR1 is MGHRA, CDR2 YSYEKL, per germline. Trimming took off 0 bases at V and 0 bases at J, with 9 bases between the two ends. This CDR3 is CASSQEGRNSYNEQFF. The CDR3, as DNA: TGCGCCAGCAGCCAAGAGGGACGGAACTCCTACAATGAGCAGTTCTTC.

This chain joins TRBV19 and TRBJ2-5, with 8 bases aligning to TRBD1. This CDR3 comprises 15 residues. Germline lookup yields CDR1 LNHDA and CDR2 SQIVND (reference sequence). V gave up 0 bases and J gave up 5 bases; unmatched junction bases: 5. The CDR3 DNA sequence: TGTGCCAGTAGTATAGAAAGGACAGGGAAGGAGACCCAGTACTTC. It translates to CASSIERTGKETQYF.

The rearrangement joins TRBV5-6 to TRBJ1-4; possibly TRBD1 for D (5 bases). The CDR3 consists of 14 residues. Trimming cost V 1 base and J 8 bases, with 12 bases left between them. Germline CDR1 and CDR2: SGHDT and YYEEEE. In nucleotides, the CDR3 is TGTGCCAGCAGCTTGACGGGGGAGGGAGAAAAACTGTTTTTT. Its protein is CASSLTGEGEKLFF. Combining the CDR3 with reference TRBV5-6 and TRBJ1-4 gives the whole variable domain DAGVTQSPTHLIKTRGQQVTLRCSPKSGHDTVSWYQQALGQGPQFIFQYYEEEERQRGNFPDRFSGHQFPNYSSELNVNALLLGDSALYLCASSLTGEGEKLFFGSGTQLSVL.

This chain joins TRBV6-5 and TRBJ2-1; 9 bases match TRBD2. Germline CDR1 is MNHEY and CDR2 is SVGAGI. V shed 6 bases and J 7 bases; nucleotides not matched to a gene: 10. The CDR3 is made up of 15 amino acids. As DNA, the CDR3 is TGTGCCAGCAGGATCCTAGCGGGGAGGTTGAATGAGCAGTTCTTC. It encodes CASRILAGRLNEQFF.

This chain joins TRBV6-6 and TRBJ2-2; tentatively, D is TRBD2 (6 bases). V dropped 7 bases and J dropped 2 bases, with 11 bases sitting between them. The CDR3 extends over 14 amino acids. Germline values: CDR1 MNHNY, CDR2 SVGAGI (reference sequence). The CDR3, as DNA: TGTGCCAGCACGGAGCGGGTTAACACCGGGGAGCTGTTTTTT. This gives the protein CASTERVNTGELFF.

This rearrangement joins TRBV18 to TRBJ2-1; the match to TRBD2 covers 9 bases. Trimming at V came to 2 bases and at J to 3 bases, leaving 8 bases not matched to a gene. This CDR3 contains 17 residues. CDR1 KGHSH and CDR2 LQKENI come from the germline V gene. CDR3 amino acids: CASSPNPAGGGYNEQFF. As DNA, the CDR3 is TGTGCCAGCTCACCAAATCCAGCGGGGGGAGGCTACAATGAGCAGTTCTTC. The full variable domain, rest sourced from reference TRBV18 and TRBJ2-1, is NAGVMQNPRHLVRRRGQEARLRCSPMKGHSHVYWYRQLPEEGLKFMVYLQKENIIDESGMPKERFSAEFPKEGPSILRIQQVVRGDSAAYFCASSPNPAGGGYNEQFFGPGTRLTVL.